This TCR beta chain was sequenced for a study of T cell responses to AZD1222 COVID-19 vaccine. Study context: Second-dose groups at about 4 or about 12 weeks were pooled.

V was cut by 1 base and J by 5 bases, with 9 bases left in between. The CDR3 has 13 residues. Germline-derived CDR1 and CDR2 are SGHTA and FQGTGA. Only in-frame clones appear in the TCRdb table, and some are missing; sequencing was by immunoSEQ multiplex PCR. The sample lists over 75,000 clones; 90% were seen once. Concerning this clone: What it binds is unknown.

Overall study results and limits: Within unmutated variant regions lay the reported targets of nearly half of spike-specific TCRs. The donor group comprised mostly white British people and more females; the analysis possibly underestimated clonal diversity.

The TCR originated in an adult in good health. The rearrangement links TRBV7-3 to TRBJ2-7; a weak D match, TRBD2 (5 bases). Material: peripheral blood, obtained on day 0 of AZD1222 vaccination. DNA for the CDR3: TGTGCCAGCAGCTTAAGACCCGGGGACGAGCAGTACTTC. Its translation is CASSLRPGDEQYF. Together with reference TRBV7-3 and TRBJ2-7, the CDR3 gives the full variable domain: GAGVSQTPSNKVTEKGKYVELRCDPISGHTALYWYRQSLGQGPEFLIYFQGTGAADDSGLPNDRFFAVRPEGSVSTLKIQRTERGDSAVYLCASSLRPGDEQYFGPGTRLTVT.